This is a list of T cell receptor beta chains from one sample in a study of T cell responses to AZD1222 COVID-19 vaccine. The protocol was immunoSEQ multiplex PCR, while the TCRdb copy is restricted to in-frame clones and leaves out a portion. The data contain 120,000 to 150,000 clones, 75% to 90% of them singletons. Sample: peripheral blood, taken 28 days after the second AZD1222 dose. These receptors were collected from an adult who received the AZD1222 COVID-19 vaccine. Each CDR3 is given without its conserved first and last residue. The order of the fields is J gene, V gene, CDR3 protein.

J gene: TRBJ2-1
V gene: TRBV7-2
CDR3 protein: ASSLAGGYNEQF

J gene: TRBJ1-3
V gene: TRBV24-1
CDR3 protein: ATSASGGNTIY

J gene: TRBJ2-1
V gene: TRBV7-3
CDR3 protein: ASSSRIPGQGADEQF

J gene: TRBJ1-5
V gene: TRBV10-2
CDR3 protein: ASRGQGDRQPQH

J gene: TRBJ1-6
V gene: TRBV13
CDR3 protein: ASSRGTDNSPLH

J gene: TRBJ2-1
V gene: TRBV2
CDR3 protein: ASSDGTNSYNEQF

J gene: TRBJ2-5
V gene: TRBV30
CDR3 protein: AWTLGLAGVGQETQY

J gene: TRBJ2-1
V gene: TRBV5-1
CDR3 protein: ASSLAPGVPNYNEQF

J gene: TRBJ1-6
V gene: TRBV7-8
CDR3 protein: ASSLGGGSSYNSPLH

J gene: TRBJ1-1
V gene: TRBV29-1
CDR3 protein: SGHSNTEAF

J gene: TRBJ1-2
V gene: TRBV2
CDR3 protein: ASRRQGANYGYT

J gene: TRBJ1-2
V gene: TRBV5-4
CDR3 protein: ASSLVQASYGYT